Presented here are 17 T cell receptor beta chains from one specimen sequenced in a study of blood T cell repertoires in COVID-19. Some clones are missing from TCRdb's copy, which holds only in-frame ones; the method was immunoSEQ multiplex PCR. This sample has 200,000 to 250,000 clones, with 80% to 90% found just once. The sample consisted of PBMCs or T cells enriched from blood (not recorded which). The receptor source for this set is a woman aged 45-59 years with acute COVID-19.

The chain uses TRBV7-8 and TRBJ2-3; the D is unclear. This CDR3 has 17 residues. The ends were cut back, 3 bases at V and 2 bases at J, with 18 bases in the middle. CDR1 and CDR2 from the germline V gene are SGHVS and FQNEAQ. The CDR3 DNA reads TGTGCCAGCAGCTTCGTACGTAGTCAATCGTACACAGATACGCAGTATTTT. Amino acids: CASSFVRSQSYTDTQYF.

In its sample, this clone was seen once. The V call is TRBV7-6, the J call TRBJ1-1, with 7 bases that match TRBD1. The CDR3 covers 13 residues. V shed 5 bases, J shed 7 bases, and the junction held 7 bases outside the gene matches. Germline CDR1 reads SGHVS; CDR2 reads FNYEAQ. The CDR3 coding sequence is TGTGCCAGCAGCCCTACCGGGACAGTTGAAGCTTTCTTT. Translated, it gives CASSPTGTVEAFF.

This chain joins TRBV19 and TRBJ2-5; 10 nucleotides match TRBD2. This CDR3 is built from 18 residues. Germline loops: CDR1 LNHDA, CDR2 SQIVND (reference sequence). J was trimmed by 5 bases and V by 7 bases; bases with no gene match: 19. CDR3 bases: TGTGCCAGTAAGGGCCCCGGCCTAGCGGGAGAATTAGAGGAGACCCAGTACTTC. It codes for CASKGPGLAGELEETQYF. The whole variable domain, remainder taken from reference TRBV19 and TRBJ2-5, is DGGITQSPKYLFRKEGQNVTLSCEQNLNHDAMYWYRQDPGQGLRLIYYSQIVNDFQKGDIAEGYSVSREKKESFPLTVTSAQKNPTAFYLCASKGPGLAGELEETQYFGPGTRLLVL.

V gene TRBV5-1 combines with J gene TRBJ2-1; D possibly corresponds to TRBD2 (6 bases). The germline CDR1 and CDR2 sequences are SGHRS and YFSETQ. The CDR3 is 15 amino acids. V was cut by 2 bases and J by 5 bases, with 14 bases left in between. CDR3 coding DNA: TGCGCCAGCAGCTTTCGGAGCCTAGCGCACAATGAGCAGTTCTTC. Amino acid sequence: CASSFRSLAHNEQFF.

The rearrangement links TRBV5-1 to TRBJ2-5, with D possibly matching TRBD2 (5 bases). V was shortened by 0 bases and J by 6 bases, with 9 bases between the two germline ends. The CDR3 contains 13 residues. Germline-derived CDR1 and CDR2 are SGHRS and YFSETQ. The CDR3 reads CASSLVRAQTQYF. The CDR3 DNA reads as TGCGCCAGCAGCTTGGTGAGGGCGCAGACCCAGTACTTC.

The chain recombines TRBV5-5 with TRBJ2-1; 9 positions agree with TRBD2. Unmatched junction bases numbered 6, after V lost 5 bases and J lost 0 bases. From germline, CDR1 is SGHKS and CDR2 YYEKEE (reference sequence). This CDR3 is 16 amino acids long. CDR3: CASSQTSGSSYNEQFF. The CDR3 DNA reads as TGTGCCAGCAGTCAAACTAGCGGGTCCTCCTACAATGAGCAGTTCTTC.

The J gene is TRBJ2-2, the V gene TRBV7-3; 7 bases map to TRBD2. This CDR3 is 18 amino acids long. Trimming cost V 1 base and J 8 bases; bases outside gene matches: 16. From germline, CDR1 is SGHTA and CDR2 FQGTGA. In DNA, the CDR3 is TGTGCCAGCAGCTTAATGGCCCCCACAGACACGGGACTAGGGGAGCTGTTTTTT. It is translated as CASSLMAPTDTGLGELFF.

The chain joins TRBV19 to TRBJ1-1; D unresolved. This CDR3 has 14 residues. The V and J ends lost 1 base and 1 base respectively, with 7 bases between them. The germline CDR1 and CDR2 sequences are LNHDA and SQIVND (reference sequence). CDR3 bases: TGTGCCAGTAGTATAGGGCCCCGGAACACTGAAGCTTTCTTT. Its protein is CASSIGPRNTEAFF. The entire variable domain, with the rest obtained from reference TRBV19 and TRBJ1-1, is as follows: DGGITQSPKYLFRKEGQNVTLSCEQNLNHDAMYWYRQDPGQGLRLIYYSQIVNDFQKGDIAEGYSVSREKKESFPLTVTSAQKNPTAFYLCASSIGPRNTEAFFGQGTRLTVV.

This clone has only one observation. The CDR3 DNA reads TGTGCCAGCAGCTCCAGGGGTGGGGCGGAACAGCCCCAGCATTTT. Its translation is CASSSRGGAEQPQHF. The rearrangement joins TRBV7-2 to TRBJ1-5, with D possibly being TRBD1 (6 bases). Germline loops: CDR1 SGHTA, CDR2 FQGNSA. The CDR3 contains 15 residues. Trimming left V 4 bases short and J 7 bases short, with 17 bases between.

The CDR3, as DNA: TGTGCCAGCTCACGGTTTCTTCAGGGCCAGGATGAAAAACTGTTTTTT. Translation: CASSRFLQGQDEKLFF. The chain links TRBV18 to TRBJ1-4, with D possibly TRBD1 on 5 matching bases. V was shortened by 4 bases and J by 6 bases, with 18 bases between the two germline ends. The CDR3 runs to 16 residues. Germline CDR1 is KGHSH and CDR2 is LQKENI.

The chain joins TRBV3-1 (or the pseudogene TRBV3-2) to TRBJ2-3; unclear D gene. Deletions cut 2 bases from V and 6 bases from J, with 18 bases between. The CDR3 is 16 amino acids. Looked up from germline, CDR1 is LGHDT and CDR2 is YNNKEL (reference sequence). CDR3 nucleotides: TGTGCCAGCAGCCAATTCTTGTTGGCTGTCCCGGATACGCAGTATTTT. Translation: CASSQFLLAVPDTQYF.

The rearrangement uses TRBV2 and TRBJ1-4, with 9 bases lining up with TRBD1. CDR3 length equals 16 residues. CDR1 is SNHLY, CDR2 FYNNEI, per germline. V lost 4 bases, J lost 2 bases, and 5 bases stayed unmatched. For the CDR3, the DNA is TGTGCCAGCAGTGTCGGACAGGGGCAGACTAATGAAAAACTGTTTTTT. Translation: CASSVGQGQTNEKLFF.

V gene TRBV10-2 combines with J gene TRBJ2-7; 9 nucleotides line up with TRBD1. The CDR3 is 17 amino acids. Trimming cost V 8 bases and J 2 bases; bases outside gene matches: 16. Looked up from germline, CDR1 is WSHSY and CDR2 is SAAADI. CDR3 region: CASLTKKQGAQAYEQYF. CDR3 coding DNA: TGCGCCAGCCTAACGAAAAAACAGGGGGCGCAAGCCTACGAGCAGTACTTC.

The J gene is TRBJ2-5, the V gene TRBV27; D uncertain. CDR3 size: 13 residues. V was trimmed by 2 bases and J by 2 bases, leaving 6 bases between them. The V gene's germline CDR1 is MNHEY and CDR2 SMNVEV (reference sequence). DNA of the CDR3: TGTGCCAGCAGTTTAACGGTGCAAGAGACCCAGTACTTC. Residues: CASSLTVQETQYF.

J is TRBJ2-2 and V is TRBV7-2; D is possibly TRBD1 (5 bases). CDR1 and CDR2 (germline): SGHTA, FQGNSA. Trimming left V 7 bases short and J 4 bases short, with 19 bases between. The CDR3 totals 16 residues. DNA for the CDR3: TGTGCCAGCATAAAGGGGAATTTAGGTGGCACCGGGGAGCTGTTTTTT. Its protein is CASIKGNLGGTGELFF.

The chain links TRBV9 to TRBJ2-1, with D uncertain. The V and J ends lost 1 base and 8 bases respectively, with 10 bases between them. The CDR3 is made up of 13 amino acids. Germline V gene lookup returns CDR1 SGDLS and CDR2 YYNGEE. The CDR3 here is CASSVHNPDEQFF. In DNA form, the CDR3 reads TGTGCCAGCAGCGTACATAATCCAGATGAGCAGTTCTTC.

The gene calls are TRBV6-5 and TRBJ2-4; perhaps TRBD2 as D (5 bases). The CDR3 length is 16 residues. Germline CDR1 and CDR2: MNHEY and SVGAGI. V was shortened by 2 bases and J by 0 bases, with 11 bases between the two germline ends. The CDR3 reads CASSYGSGLAKNIQYF. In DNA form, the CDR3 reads TGTGCCAGCAGTTACGGTTCGGGGTTAGCCAAAAACATTCAGTACTTC.